This TCR beta chain comes out of a study of blood T cells in healthy people across ages. With a J-beta primer mix and a sample-barcoded 5' primer, a second PCR ran roughly 7 to 11 cycles. A template-switch adaptor that had 12 random nucleotides put a tag on each cDNA molecule. TCRdb redid the calling of the 5' RACE reads with MiXCR, one entry per CDR3 protein. The table has approximately 490,000 distinct CDR3 sequences, around 24% seen once. CDR1 is SGHTA, CDR2 FQGNSA, per germline. The V gene lost 3 bases and the J gene lost 4 bases, with 8 bases spanning the gap. There are 13 residues in the CDR3. This clonotype has more than one count but fewer than ten. Its antigen is undetermined. Points from the study as a whole: Changes in expanded clonotypes were possibly confounded, as the CMV status of donors was unknown.

These data were also filed under a second study, of T cells of mothers and their children. That work adds: Nine systemically healthy Caucasian donors: three mothers, six children. Regardless of relatedness, pairs show thymic selection shaping TCR recombination output in a similar manner.

Sequenced input: blood. The chain carries TRBV7-2 and TRBJ2-3; the D is unclear. The source of this sequence is a boy between 10 and 17 years old in good health. The CDR3 bases are TGTGCCAGCAGCTTTTTCGCCGCAGATACGCAGTATTTT. It specifies CASSFFAADTQYF.